These 29 T cell receptor beta chains share one sample of origin, sequenced in a study of T cell responses to AZD1222 COVID-19 vaccine. Measured with immunoSEQ multiplex PCR; TCRdb has only the in-frame clones, and not every one. This table has around 180,000 clones, 88% appearing once. Sequencing was performed on peripheral blood, taken 28 days after the second AZD1222 dose. The receptors derive from an adult who received the AZD1222 COVID-19 vaccine.

The CDR3 spells CASSLLSSNEQFF. CDR3 sequence (DNA): TGTGCCAGCAGTTTATTGTCTTCGAATGAGCAGTTCTTC. The J gene is TRBJ2-1, the V gene TRBV27; D unclear. This CDR3 region has 13 residues. The V and J ends lost 1 base and 7 bases respectively, with 8 bases between them. Germline V gene sequence: CDR1 MNHEY, CDR2 SMNVEV (reference sequence).

The chain carries TRBV28 and TRBJ1-2, with D unclear. The CDR3 is 15 residues long. Between the trimmed V and J ends, which lost 1 base and 0 bases, there was a span of 9 bases. The germline V gene has CDR1 MDHEN and CDR2 SYDVKM. CDR3 nucleotide sequence: TGTGCCAGCAGTTTATACGGTCGCTCTAACTATGGCTACACCTTC. Its protein is CASSLYGRSNYGYTF.

The genes are TRBV4-1 and TRBJ2-1; no clear D. CDR1 MGHRA and CDR2 YSYEKL come from the germline V gene. The germline V and J ends were trimmed by 0 bases and 8 bases, with 2 bases remaining between them. The CDR3 covers 11 residues. CDR3 sequence: CASSQEYEQFF. DNA of the CDR3: TGCGCCAGCAGCCAAGAATATGAGCAGTTCTTC.

The rearrangement uses TRBV5-1 and TRBJ2-1, with TRBD2 matching over 10 bases. Trimming removed 2 bases from V and 5 bases from J; junction bases left unmatched: 4. Germline V gene sequence: CDR1 SGHRS, CDR2 YFSETQ. CDR3 length equals 15 residues. The CDR3 sequence is CASSFLAGVDNEQFF. The CDR3, as DNA: TGCGCCAGCAGCTTCCTAGCGGGAGTCGACAATGAGCAGTTCTTC.

The rearrangement uses TRBV7-9 and TRBJ2-2, with D uncertain. The germline CDR1 and CDR2 sequences are SEHNR and FQNEAQ (reference sequence). V shed 0 bases and J shed 3 bases, with 8 bases lying between them. The CDR3 covers 15 residues. The CDR3 reads CASSLAQQYTGELFF. Written as DNA, the CDR3 is TGTGCCAGCAGCTTAGCCCAACAGTACACCGGGGAGCTGTTTTTT. Drawing the rest from reference TRBV7-9 and TRBJ2-2, the complete variable domain is DTGVSQNPRHKITKRGQNVTFRCDPISEHNRLYWYRQTLGQGPEFLTYFQNEAQLEKSRLLSDRFSAERPKGSFSTLEIQRTEQGDSAMYLCASSLAQQYTGELFFGEGSRLTVL.

J is TRBJ2-1 and V is TRBV5-4; D not certain. The CDR3 is made up of 11 amino acids. Between the trimmed V and J ends, which lost 4 bases and 13 bases, there was a span of 12 bases. Per germline, CDR1 SGHNT and CDR2 YYREEE (reference sequence). CDR3 DNA sequence: TGTGCCAGCAGCCTCGACTCCGTTCAGTTCTTC. The encoded protein is CASSLDSVQFF.

The rearrangement links TRBV6-5 to TRBJ2-5; D gene uncertain. The CDR3 has 15 residues. CDR1 MNHEY and CDR2 SVGAGI come from the germline V gene. Trimming stripped 7 bases from V and 2 bases from J, with 17 bases between. The CDR3 loop is CASKGVSLGQETQYF. In nucleotides, the CDR3 is TGTGCCAGCAAAGGAGTTAGTTTGGGGCAAGAGACCCAGTACTTC.

The rearrangement uses TRBV21-1 and TRBJ2-7; the table calls TRBD2, which could not be checked here. TRBV21-1 is a known pseudogene. The CDR3 is 16 amino acids. The CDR3 DNA is TGTGCCAGCAGCCACACCGGACTAGCGGGAGTCGGGGAGCAGTACTTC. This sequence encodes CASSHTGLAGVGEQYF.

There are a few counts of this clone. The chain links TRBV5-1 to TRBJ2-5, with 9 bases aligning to TRBD2. CDR3 length: 15 amino acids. Trimming cost V 3 bases and J 5 bases; bases outside gene matches: 8. Germline V gene data show CDR1 as SGHRS and CDR2 as YFSETQ. The CDR3 DNA reads TGCGCCAGCAGCTCCGGACTAGCGACCGTGGAGACCCAGTACTTC. Protein product: CASSSGLATVETQYF.

V is TRBV19 and J is TRBJ1-2, with D possibly TRBD1 on 6 matching bases. The CDR3 has 13 amino acids. Germline V CDR1 and CDR2: LNHDA, SQIVND (reference sequence). Trimming took 2 bases from V and 7 from J, leaving 11 bases between them. This CDR3 reads CASSIYRESGYTF. CDR3 nucleotide sequence: TGTGCCAGTAGTATATACAGGGAGAGTGGCTACACCTTC.

The chain has TRBV5-4 and TRBJ2-1, with D perhaps matching TRBD1 (7 bases). Trimming removed 4 bases at V and 8 bases at J, with 16 bases between. This CDR3 region has 14 residues. CDR1 and CDR2 (germline): SGHNT, YYREEE (reference sequence). This chain's CDR3 is CASSPDRRAHEQFF. CDR3 coding DNA: TGTGCCAGCAGCCCGGACAGGAGGGCCCATGAGCAGTTCTTC.

The CDR3 DNA sequence: TGTGCCAGCAGCTTTATCACCCGACAGGGAAGTACCGGGGAGCTGTTTTTT. Protein: CASSFITRQGSTGELFF. The rearrangement uses TRBV5-6 and TRBJ2-2; 7 bases match TRBD1. The CDR3 has 17 residues. From germline, CDR1 is SGHDT and CDR2 YYEEEE. The V segment lost 2 bases and the J segment 5 bases; nucleotides outside the gene matches: 12.

This chain connects TRBV10-3 to TRBJ1-5; TRBD1 aligns across 7 bases. The germline gives CDR1 ENHRY, CDR2 SYGVKD. The ends lost 6 bases at V and 1 base at J; junction bases unmatched: 9. The CDR3 is made up of 16 amino acids. CDR3 sequence: CAISPTGVQSNQPQHF. The CDR3, as DNA: TGTGCCATCAGCCCTACAGGGGTACAAAGCAATCAGCCCCAGCATTTT.

The chain recombines TRBV28 with TRBJ2-7; TRBD1 might be the D (7 bases). The CDR3 totals 15 residues. The V and J ends lost 5 bases and 1 base respectively, with 15 bases between them. Germline lookup yields CDR1 MDHEN and CDR2 SYDVKM. The CDR3 DNA follows: TGTGCCAGCAGTGAGACGACAGGGAGGTCCTACGAGCAGTACTTC. Translated, it gives CASSETTGRSYEQYF.

The rearrangement links TRBV6-4 to TRBJ2-2; 8 bases are shared with TRBD1. V trimming: 5 bases; J trimming: 4 bases; junction bases outside the gene matches: 3. The germline CDR1 and CDR2 sequences are MRHNA and SNTAGT. The CDR3 loop spans 14 amino acids. The CDR3: CASSRDRSTGELFF. CDR3 DNA sequence: TGTGCCAGCAGTCGGGACAGGTCCACCGGGGAGCTGTTTTTT.

V usage is TRBV28 and J usage is TRBJ1-1, with TRBD1 matching 7 bases. J lost 8 bases, V lost 5 bases, and 5 bases had no gene match. The CDR3 runs to 12 residues. Germline CDR1 reads MDHEN; CDR2 reads SYDVKM. The CDR3 loop is CASSIGRGEAFF. CDR3 DNA sequence: TGTGCCAGCAGTATCGGCAGGGGGGAAGCTTTCTTT.

This CDR3 is CASSQDHTQGTSGSYEQYF. CDR3 DNA sequence: TGCGCCAGCAGCCAAGATCACACTCAAGGGACTAGCGGTTCCTACGAGCAGTACTTC. The chain uses TRBV4-3 and TRBJ2-7; 11 bases are a match to TRBD2. There are 19 residues in the CDR3. CDR1 and CDR2 (germline): LGHNA, YSLEER. The trim removed 0 bases at V and 1 base at J, leaving 11 bases unmatched.

The chain links TRBV2 to TRBJ1-2; D gene uncertain. CDR3 size: 12 residues. CDR1 and CDR2 (germline): SNHLY, FYNNEI. Between the trimmed V and J ends, which lost 1 base and 4 bases, there was a span of 4 bases. The CDR3 is CASSEGRYGYTF. The CDR3, as DNA: TGTGCCAGCAGTGAAGGGCGCTATGGCTACACCTTC.

The chain is built from TRBV4-3 and TRBJ1-2, with D perhaps matching TRBD1 (5 bases). Trimming cost V 0 bases and J 5 bases, with 10 bases left between them. CDR1 LGHNA and CDR2 YSLEER come from the germline V gene. The CDR3 is 14 residues long. CDR3 sequence: CASSQDLGEYGYTF. In nucleotides, the CDR3 is TGCGCCAGCAGCCAAGATTTGGGGGAGTATGGCTACACCTTC.

The V call is TRBV18, the J call TRBJ2-7, with 7 bases lining up with TRBD1. Trimming at V came to 6 bases and at J to 6 bases, leaving 5 bases not matched to a gene. The germline V gene encodes CDR1 KGHSH and CDR2 LQKENI. The CDR3 totals 12 residues. CDR3 sequence reads: CASSLGGSEQYF. CDR3 DNA sequence: TGTGCCAGCTCCCTAGGGGGCTCCGAGCAGTACTTC.

This rearrangement joins TRBV3-1 (or the pseudogene TRBV3-2) to TRBJ1-2; no clear D gene. The CDR3 spans 14 residues. The V gene's germline CDR1 is LGHDT and CDR2 YNNKEL (reference sequence). Trimming removed 0 bases from V and 4 bases from J, with 9 bases in between. CDR3 coding DNA: TGTGCCAGCAGCCAAGACACATTTACCTATGGCTACACCTTC. Amino acids: CASSQDTFTYGYTF.

The chain links TRBV4-3 to TRBJ2-7, with 13 bases aligning to TRBD2. CDR3 length equals 17 residues. Losses at the gene ends were 3 bases for V and 3 bases for J; bases not matched to a gene: 8. Germline V gives CDR1 LGHNA, CDR2 YSLEER. In DNA form, the CDR3 reads TGCGCCAGCAGCCAGGCTACTAGCGGGAGGGCAGTCTACGAGCAGTACTTC. Protein sequence: CASSQATSGRAVYEQYF.

This rearrangement joins TRBV5-6 to TRBJ2-7; 7 bases map to TRBD2. Unmatched junction bases numbered 14, after V lost 5 bases and J lost 3 bases. The germline CDR1 and CDR2 sequences are SGHDT and YYEEEE. The CDR3 is 16 amino acids. CDR3 bases: TGTGCCAGCAGTCCCCTCAGTGGGATAGCGGGCTACGAGCAGTACTTC. It is translated as CASSPLSGIAGYEQYF.

This clone was detected once. This chain uses TRBV7-2 with TRBJ2-2; TRBD1 aligns across 8 bases. The CDR3 extends over 15 amino acids. After removal of 5 bases from V and 3 bases from J, the junction contained 5 bases not matched to a gene. The V gene's germline CDR1 is SGHTA and CDR2 FQGNSA. The CDR3: CASSPGQGYTGELFF. The CDR3 nucleotides read TGTGCCAGCAGCCCCGGACAGGGTTACACCGGGGAGCTGTTTTTT.

The rearrangement uses TRBV6-5 and TRBJ2-3; D gene uncertain. CDR1 MNHEY and CDR2 SVGAGI come from the germline V gene. Between the trimmed V and J ends, which lost 6 bases and 2 bases, there was a span of 9 bases. The CDR3 covers 13 residues. Written as DNA, the CDR3 is TGTGCCAGCAGATCGCCGATCACAGATACGCAGTATTTT. This codes for CASRSPITDTQYF.

This rearrangement joins TRBV7-2 to TRBJ1-6, with 9 bases matching TRBD1. With V trimmed by 4 bases and J by 6 bases, 1 base remained unmatched. The CDR3 contains 14 residues. CDR1 is SGHTA and CDR2 is FQGNSA in the germline V gene. The CDR3 protein is CASSSTGGNSPLHF. In DNA form, the CDR3 reads TGTGCCAGCAGCTCGACAGGGGGTAATTCACCCCTCCACTTT.

As to this clone: Germline is not matched at one junction end, which may reflect a read error. The V and J genes are TRBV7-7 and TRBJ2-3; D possibly corresponds to TRBD2 (5 bases). There are 15 residues in the CDR3. Per the germline V gene, CDR1 is SSHAT and CDR2 is FNYEAQ (reference sequence). The CDR3, as DNA: TGTGCTAGCAGCAAGACTACAGCCACCCCAGATACGCAGTATTTT. It yields the protein CASSKTTATPDTQYF.

V is TRBV3-1 (or the pseudogene TRBV3-2) and J is TRBJ2-3; TRBD1 aligns across 12 bases. CDR1 LGHDT and CDR2 YNNKEL come from the germline V gene (reference sequence). The CDR3 sequence is 16 residues long. Unmatched junction bases numbered 3, after V lost 1 base and J lost 4 bases. CDR3 sequence reads: CASSQGDRGLADTQYF. The CDR3 nucleotides are TGTGCCAGCAGCCAAGGGGACAGGGGGCTTGCAGATACGCAGTATTTT.

The genes are TRBV11-2 and TRBJ2-2; D is ambiguous. CDR3 length: 17 amino acids. Germline values: CDR1 SGHAT, CDR2 FQNNGV. The V gene lost 0 bases and the J gene lost 4 bases, with 15 bases spanning the gap. The CDR3 nucleotides read TGTGCCAGCAGCTTAGATCTAATTGGGGTAGCCACCGGGGAGCTGTTTTTT. It specifies CASSLDLIGVATGELFF. The complete variable domain, with remaining parts taken from reference TRBV11-2 and TRBJ2-2, reads EAGVAQSPRYKIIEKRQSVAFWCNPISGHATLYWYQQILGQGPKLLIQFQNNGVVDDSQLPKDRFSAERLKGVDSTLKIQPAKLEDSAVYLCASSLDLIGVATGELFFGEGSRLTVL.